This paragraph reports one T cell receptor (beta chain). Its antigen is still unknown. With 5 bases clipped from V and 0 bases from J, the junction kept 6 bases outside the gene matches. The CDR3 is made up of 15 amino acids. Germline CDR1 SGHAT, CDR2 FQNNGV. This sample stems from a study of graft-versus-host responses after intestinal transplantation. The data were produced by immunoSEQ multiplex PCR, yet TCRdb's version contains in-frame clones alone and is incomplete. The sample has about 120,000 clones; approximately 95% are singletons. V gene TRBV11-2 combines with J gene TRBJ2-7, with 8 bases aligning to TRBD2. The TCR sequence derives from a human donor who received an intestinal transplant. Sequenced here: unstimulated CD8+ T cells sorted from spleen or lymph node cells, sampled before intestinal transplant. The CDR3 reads CASSQTSGPSYEQYF. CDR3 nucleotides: TGTGCCAGCAGCCAAACTAGCGGACCCTCCTACGAGCAGTACTTC.